This T cell receptor beta chain is from a study of blood T cell repertoires in COVID-19 (dated by TCRdb to the early 2020s). Background for the entire study: Collaborator samples came from the United States, Italy and Spain and covered acute and convalescent phases of COVID-19. The prospective study material was composed of cDNA or gDNA derived from T cells, B-cell-depleted T cells, or PBMCs. Deeply sampled blood TCRbeta repertoires from subjects exposed to, actively infected with, or recovered from COVID-19 were included in the dataset. The repertoires were made available in a free public database intended to serve as a resource for research on the immune response to SARS-CoV-2. Samples came from the ongoing ImmuneRACE study (first 160 participants) plus 1,254 subjects from 6 global collaborators. A de-identified subject ID, COVID-19 status, age in years and sex were almost always included in the sample metadata. HLA class I and class II types, where available, came from metadata supplied by the sample provider rather than from assay-based typing. Overall study results and their limits: Clinical and demographic metadata were provided uncurated, with the amount varying by source and participant.

Whole blood was collected in K2EDTA tubes by collaborating institutions according to the institutions' own protocols. For TCRbeta analysis, collaborators shipped samples as frozen whole blood, isolated PBMCs, or DNA extracted from either of those sample types. The CDR3 has 14 amino acids, counting the end cysteine and phenylalanine. The only DNA kept is the CDR3, 42 bases in frame from the first base. A distance of 11 bases separates the germline ends of V and J, which lose 4 bases and 4 bases respectively. The germline V gene (reference sequence) yields SEHNR for CDR1 and FQNEAQ for CDR2. This clone was recorded a few times. What this receptor recognizes is not known. Base-call qualities are not available, and no considerably larger clone is one nucleotide away. TCRbeta CDR3 regions were amplified from genomic DNA by means of the immunoSEQ Assay, a bias-controlled multiplex PCR. As for how the authors treated the data: The number of nucleated cells in each sample was estimated from the amplification of reference gene primers within the assay. Sequence reads were collapsed and filtered to measure the absolute abundance of every unique TCRbeta CDR3 rearrangement. For each sample, productive Simpson clonality was calculated as the square root of Simpson's diversity index across productive rearrangements. Sourced from immuneACCESS, this table was stored by TCRdb with only in-frame sequences that have V and J called. A share of the clones is absent; for the studies checked, an unresolved V gene accounts for under half, and the remainder has no known explanation. That table is the source of V, J and clone size, and D and trimming were worked out from the DNA. This sample holds tens of thousands of clones; approximately 80% were observed only once. Of the sample, 15% to 20% is held by the ten largest clones.

Sequenced input: peripheral blood. The chain employs TRBV7-9 and TRBJ1-3, with TRBD1 as a weak D call on 5 bases. The sequence derives from a human donor in a cohort sampled during active COVID-19. The CDR3 sequence is CASSSTWGGNTIYF. The DNA is TGTGCCAGCAGCTCAACCTGGGGCGGAAACACCATATATTTT.